Shown below are 24 T cell receptor beta chains from a single sample sequenced in a study of T cell changes during pregnancy in multiple sclerosis. Measured with immunoSEQ multiplex PCR; TCRdb has only the in-frame clones, and not every one. The table lists some 80,000 clones, about 90% of them singletons. Sequenced material: peripheral blood, taken before pregnancy. Every receptor here comes from a female donor with multiple sclerosis, enrolled in a pregnancy study.

This sequence joins TRBV19 and TRBJ1-6; a possible D gene is TRBD1 (6 bases). CDR3 size: 15 residues. V shed 4 bases and J shed 5 bases, with 12 bases lying between them. The germline V gene encodes CDR1 LNHDA and CDR2 SQIVND (reference sequence). In DNA, the CDR3 is TGTGCCAGTAGTAACCGACAGGCCCATAATTCACCCCTCCACTTT. Translating it yields CASSNRQAHNSPLHF.

This clone was counted only a few times. For the CDR3, the DNA is TGTGCCAGCAGCTCCATTAATTCACCCCTCCACTTT. This encodes CASSSINSPLHF. The V call is TRBV7-9, the J call TRBJ1-6; D uncertain. Germline V gene lookup returns CDR1 SEHNR and CDR2 FQNEAQ (reference sequence). Trimming took 4 bases from V and 6 from J, leaving 4 bases between them. The CDR3 contains 12 residues.

This sequence joins TRBV7-6 and TRBJ1-5; TRBD1 matches 10 bases. Germline-derived CDR1 and CDR2 are SGHVS and FNYEAQ. J gave up 5 bases and V 3 bases, and 1 base lay outside the gene matches. CDR3 length: 14 amino acids. In nucleotides, the CDR3 is TGTGCCAGCAGCTTGACAGGGGGCCATCAGCCCCAGCATTTT. This gives the protein CASSLTGGHQPQHF.

This chain joins TRBV30 and TRBJ1-5; tentatively, D is TRBD1 (5 bases). The CDR3 is 12 amino acids. Trimming shortened V by 3 bases and J by 5 bases, and 8 bases separated the two germline ends. CDR1 is GTSNPN and CDR2 is SVGIG in the germline V gene (reference sequence). CDR3 sequence reads: CAWRTADQPQHF. The CDR3 coding sequence is TGTGCCTGGAGGACAGCCGATCAGCCCCAGCATTTT.

V usage is TRBV5-4 and J usage is TRBJ1-2; a possible D gene is TRBD1 (6 bases). CDR3 length: 14 residues. Trimming took off 2 bases at V and 5 bases at J, with 13 bases between the two ends. Germline CDR1 and CDR2: SGHNT and YYREEE (reference sequence). CDR3 loop: CASSFSGTSYGYTF. DNA for the CDR3: TGTGCCAGCAGCTTTTCCGGGACAAGTTATGGCTACACCTTC.

The V and J genes are TRBV5-4 and TRBJ1-1; a possible D gene is TRBD1 (5 bases). CDR1 and CDR2 from the germline V gene are SGHNT and YYREEE (reference sequence). CDR3 length: 14 residues. The V end lost 2 bases, the J end lost 1 base, and 9 bases lay between the germline ends. Written as DNA, the CDR3 is TGTGCCAGCAGCTTCGAAGGACAGAACACTGAAGCTTTCTTT. It translates to CASSFEGQNTEAFF.

There are a few counts of this clone. V usage is TRBV6-5 and J usage is TRBJ2-2; TRBD1 matches at 7 bases. The ends lost 6 bases at V and 2 bases at J; junction bases unmatched: 6. This CDR3 is built from 15 residues. In germline, CDR1 is MNHEY, CDR2 SVGAGI. As DNA, the CDR3 is TGTGCCAGCAGACCGACAGGGTTCAACACCGGGGAGCTGTTTTTT. Its translation: CASRPTGFNTGELFF.

The chain links TRBV10-1 to TRBJ1-1; D gene ambiguous. The CDR3 is made up of 12 amino acids. Germline CDR1 WNHNN, CDR2 SYGVQD (reference sequence). V gave up 9 bases and J gave up 1 base, with 9 bases separating them. The CDR3 nucleotides read TGCGCCAGTATTCCCAGGAACACTGAAGCTTTCTTT. The encoded protein is CASIPRNTEAFF.

The chain uses TRBV27 and TRBJ1-4, with D unclear. Between the trimmed V and J ends, which lost 1 base and 7 bases, there was a span of 13 bases. The germline V gene has CDR1 MNHEY and CDR2 SMNVEV (reference sequence). CDR3 length equals 15 residues. Here the CDR3 DNA reads TGTGCCAGCAGTTTATACAGAGCGGATGGTGAAAAACTGTTTTTT. This translates into CASSLYRADGEKLFF.

This chain joins TRBV7-2 and TRBJ2-7; 8 bases are a match to TRBD2. The CDR3 is 13 amino acids. Germline V gives CDR1 SGHTA, CDR2 FQGNSA. The J segment lost 0 bases and the V segment lost 10 bases, leaving 5 bases of the junction unmatched. Here the CDR3 DNA reads TGTGCCACCACGGGGGGGCTCTCCTACGAGCAGTACTTC. Its translation: CATTGGLSYEQYF.

The V gene is TRBV13, the J gene TRBJ1-5; 10 bases map to TRBD1. CDR1 PRHDT and CDR2 FYEKMQ come from the germline V gene (reference sequence). With V trimmed by 4 bases and J by 4 bases, 1 base remained unmatched. The CDR3 consists of 14 residues. The CDR3: CASSSGQGNQPQHF. CDR3 nucleotide sequence: TGTGCCAGCAGCTCGGGACAGGGGAATCAGCCCCAGCATTTT.

V and J are TRBV4-1 and TRBJ2-7, with D maybe TRBD1 (6 bases). Germline CDR1 MGHRA, CDR2 YSYEKL. V was pared by 1 base and J by 0 bases, with 13 bases between. This CDR3 has 16 amino acids. For the CDR3, the DNA is TGCGCCAGCAGCCAAGGGGCCAGGGGTCCCTCCTACGAGCAGTACTTC. This encodes CASSQGARGPSYEQYF.

V gene TRBV11-3 combines with J gene TRBJ2-1; 8 nucleotides line up with TRBD1. The V segment lost 0 bases and the J segment 9 bases; nucleotides outside the gene matches: 13. CDR3 length equals 17 residues. CDR1 SGHNT and CDR2 YENEEA come from the germline V gene. The CDR3: CASSLEGWAGGKGEQFF. CDR3 nucleotide sequence: TGTGCCAGCAGCTTAGAGGGTTGGGCAGGGGGCAAAGGTGAGCAGTTCTTC.

There are a few counts of this clone. The chain joins TRBV5-1 to TRBJ1-2, with D tentatively TRBD1 (5 bases). Germline V gene data show CDR1 as SGHRS and CDR2 as YFSETQ. V lost 1 base, J lost 8 bases, and 12 bases lay in between. The CDR3 is 13 residues long. The CDR3 here is CASSLSQGEGYTF. The CDR3 DNA reads as TGCGCCAGCAGCTTGTCCCAGGGCGAGGGCTACACCTTC.

The gene calls are TRBV5-4 and TRBJ2-4, with a tentative D call TRBD1 (6 bases). The germline gives CDR1 SGHNT, CDR2 YYREEE (reference sequence). Trimming took off 4 bases at V and 6 bases at J, with 11 bases between the two ends. The CDR3 spans 13 residues. The CDR3 region is CASSLTGVNIQYF. CDR3 nucleotides: TGTGCCAGCAGCCTGACAGGCGTAAACATTCAGTACTTC.

The chain carries TRBV9 and TRBJ2-5; 8 bases are a match to TRBD2. The length of the CDR3 is 16 residues. The V and J ends lost 0 bases and 5 bases, in that order; junction bases with no gene match: 9. Per the germline V gene, CDR1 is SGDLS and CDR2 is YYNGEE. The CDR3 DNA sequence: TGTGCCAGCAGCGTAGTCGGACGGGGGGGCCGTGAGACCCAGTACTTC. Amino acid sequence: CASSVVGRGGRETQYF.

V gene TRBV7-3 combines with J gene TRBJ2-1; 9 nucleotides line up with TRBD2. Per germline, CDR1 SGHTA and CDR2 FQGTGA. The CDR3 runs 14 residues. The ends lost 2 bases at V and 8 bases at J; junction bases unmatched: 4. The CDR3 sequence: CASSLGGGAHEQFF. In DNA, the CDR3 is TGTGCCAGCAGCTTAGGCGGGGGGGCACATGAGCAGTTCTTC.

To note about this clone: Other DNA sequences in this sample translate to the same CDR3. The genes are TRBV9 and TRBJ2-5; D remains ambiguous. The V and J ends lost 0 bases and 3 bases respectively, with 6 bases between them. This CDR3 contains 13 residues. CDR1 SGDLS and CDR2 YYNGEE come from the germline V gene. Here the CDR3 reads CASSVVTEETQYF. The CDR3 nucleotides read TGTGCCAGCAGCGTAGTCACAGAAGAGACCCAGTACTTC.

The CDR3 region is CASSLGGRGGGYTF. CDR3 DNA sequence: TGTGCCAGCAGCTTGGGGGGGCGCGGCGGGGGCTACACCTTC. The gene calls are TRBV5-6 and TRBJ1-2; TRBD1 is a possible D gene (6 bases). The CDR3 sequence is 14 residues long. CDR1 and CDR2 (germline): SGHDT, YYEEEE. The V end was cut by 0 bases, the J end by 8 bases, with 14 bases between.

The chain recombines TRBV30 with TRBJ1-2, with 11 bases fitting TRBD1. The germline V gene encodes CDR1 GTSNPN and CDR2 SVGIG (reference sequence). The CDR3 runs 13 residues. V trimming: 4 bases; J trimming: 8 bases; junction bases outside the gene matches: 6. CDR3 coding DNA: TGTGCCTGGACTCGGGACAGGGGGTCCGGCTACACCTTC. Amino acid sequence: CAWTRDRGSGYTF.

The chain joins TRBV19 to TRBJ1-5, with 7 nucleotides matching TRBD1. V lost 1 base and J lost 7; bases outside the gene matches: 7. The CDR3 spans 15 residues. Germline CDR1 reads LNHDA; CDR2 reads SQIVND (reference sequence). The CDR3 loop reads CASSIGQGVSQPQHF. The CDR3 nucleotides read TGTGCCAGTAGTATAGGACAGGGAGTCTCACAGCCCCAGCATTTT. The full variable domain, in which reference TRBV19 and TRBJ1-5 provide the parts outside the CDR3, is DGGITQSPKYLFRKEGQNVTLSCEQNLNHDAMYWYRQDPGQGLRLIYYSQIVNDFQKGDIAEGYSVSREKKESFPLTVTSAQKNPTAFYLCASSIGQGVSQPQHFGDGTRLSIL.

The chain has TRBV5-1 and TRBJ2-1; D perhaps matches TRBD1 (5 bases). The germline V gene encodes CDR1 SGHRS and CDR2 YFSETQ. Trimming removed 4 bases from V and 9 bases from J, with 14 bases in between. There are 13 residues in the CDR3. The CDR3 protein is CASSLWGQGEQFF. The CDR3 DNA is TGCGCCAGCAGCCTTTGGGGCCAGGGTGAGCAGTTCTTC.

J is TRBJ1-5 and V is TRBV4-2, with TRBD1 as a possible D gene (6 bases). Per germline, CDR1 LGHNA and CDR2 YNFKEQ. This CDR3 has 15 amino acids. V was pared by 2 bases and J by 4 bases, with 12 bases between. The CDR3 region has the DNA TGTGCCAGCAGCCAACAAGGACAGACAAATCAGCCCCAGCATTTT. Translating gives CASSQQGQTNQPQHF.

This clone occurred once. The CDR3 nucleotides are TGTGCCAGCAGCTTACAGGGGCAGGGCTATGGCTACACCTTC. Amino acid sequence: CASSLQGQGYGYTF. This rearrangement joins TRBV9 to TRBJ1-2, with 7 bases matching TRBD1. This CDR3 has 14 residues. Germline CDR1 SGDLS, CDR2 YYNGEE. V dropped 4 bases and J dropped 4; count of bases not matched to a gene: 7.